This T cell receptor (beta chain) was identified in a study of shared clonotypes between healthy human individuals. The repertoire was sequenced with immunoSEQ multiplex PCR; TCRdb's copy has only in-frame clones and lacks some. Of over a million clones listed, about 96% are singletons. The study's findings and limits: Non-shared clonotypes showed lower generation probabilities than clonotypes common to all four donors.

As regards this clone: What it binds is not known.

The sequenced material came from naive CD4+ T cells sorted from blood. Subset reported: CD45RA+ positively selected. The clonotype was recovered from a man aged 25-45 years in good health.

The CDR3 sequence: CASSMVGSGELFF. DNA of the CDR3: TGTGCCAGCAGTATGGTAGGGTCCGGGGAGCTGTTTTTT. This sequence joins TRBV7-9 and TRBJ2-2; no firm D call. The germline V and J ends were trimmed by 6 bases and 6 bases, with 11 bases remaining between them. The CDR3 extends over 13 amino acids. Per germline, CDR1 SEHNR and CDR2 FQNEAQ (reference sequence). Filled out from reference TRBV7-9 and TRBJ2-2, the complete variable domain reads DTGVSQNPRHKITKRGQNVTFRCDPISEHNRLYWYRQTLGQGPEFLTYFQNEAQLEKSRLLSDRFSAERPKGSFSTLEIQRTEQGDSAMYLCASSMVGSGELFFGEGSRLTVL.